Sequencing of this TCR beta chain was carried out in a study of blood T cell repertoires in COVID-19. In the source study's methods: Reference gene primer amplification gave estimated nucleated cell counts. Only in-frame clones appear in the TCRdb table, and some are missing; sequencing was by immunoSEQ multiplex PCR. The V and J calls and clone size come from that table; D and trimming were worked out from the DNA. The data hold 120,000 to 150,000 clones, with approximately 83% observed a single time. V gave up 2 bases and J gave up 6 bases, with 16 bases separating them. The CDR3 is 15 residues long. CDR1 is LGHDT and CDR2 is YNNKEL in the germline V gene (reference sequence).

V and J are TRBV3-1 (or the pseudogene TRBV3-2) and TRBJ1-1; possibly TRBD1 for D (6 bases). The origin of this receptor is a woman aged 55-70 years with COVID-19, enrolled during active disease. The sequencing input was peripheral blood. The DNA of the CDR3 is TGTGCCAGCAGCCAATATGGCAGGGGATCGGCTGAAGCTTTCTTT. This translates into CASSQYGRGSAEAFF.